This TCR beta chain was profiled in a study of vaccination and CD4 T cells after COVID-19. For the study at large: SARS-CoV-2 PCR on nasal swabs had been positive for the convalescent patients; several were mild and one was severe.

In regard to this clonotype: What it recognizes is unknown.

Sequenced with the Oncomine TCR Beta short-read assay was DNA taken from cultured CD4+ T cells. From the PCR reads, TCRdb called clonotypes with MiXCR, one entry per CDR3 protein. The table lists around 21,000 distinct CDR3 sequences, roughly 40% of them singletons. This CDR3 spans 14 amino acids. Unmatched junction bases numbered 6, after V lost 1 base and J lost 4 bases. Germline V gene sequence: CDR1 SQVTM, CDR2 ANQGSEA. The time point denotes: late sampling 161 to 241 days after vaccination in three convalescent patients. Sample treatment: approximately nine-day PBMC culture with coronavirus spike peptide pools or control peptides (ViraFEST assay).

Sequences were derived from CD4+ T cells from blood, cultured in vitro, sampled about 7 months after SARS-CoV-2 vaccination. V usage is TRBV29-1 and J usage is TRBJ1-2; 7 positions match TRBD1. This TCR derives from a human donor who had recovered from COVID-19. CDR3 DNA sequence: TGCAGCGTTGAAGCGACAGGGAGGATCTATGGCTACACCTTC. Translated: CSVEATGRIYGYTF. Full variable domain (outside the CDR3, taken from reference TRBV29-1 and TRBJ1-2): SAVISQKPSRDICQRGTSLTIQCQVDSQVTMMFWYRQQPGQSLTLIATANQGSEATYESGFVIDKFPISRPNLTFSTLTVSNMSPEDSSIYLCSVEATGRIYGYTFGSGTRLTVV.